Shown below are 8 T cell receptor beta chains from a single sample sequenced in a study of control samples from healthy donors and cancer patients. Profiling relied on immunoSEQ multiplex PCR, and the TCRdb table lists in-frame clones only, not all of them. The sample consists of around 100,000 clones, approximately 90% of them appearing once. Sequenced input: blood. These receptors came from a woman aged 70-85 years in good health.

CDR3: CASSHRTGGEETQYF. The CDR3, as DNA: TGTGCCAGCAGCCATAGGACAGGGGGCGAAGAGACCCAGTACTTC. The J gene is TRBJ2-5, the V gene TRBV3-1 (or the pseudogene TRBV3-2), with 11 positions matching TRBD1. The CDR3 spans 15 residues. CDR1 and CDR2 from the germline V gene are LGHDT and YNNKEL (reference sequence). J gave up 3 bases and V 3 bases, and 3 bases lay outside the gene matches.

This chain uses TRBV7-9 with TRBJ2-5, with D possibly being TRBD1 (6 bases). The length of the CDR3 is 15 residues. V lost 2 bases and J 2 bases, leaving 12 bases between the germline ends. CDR1 is SEHNR, CDR2 FQNEAQ, per germline (reference sequence). CDR3 loop: CASSLTGTYQETQYF. The CDR3 bases are TGTGCCAGCAGCTTAACAGGGACATATCAAGAGACCCAGTACTTC.

This sequence joins TRBV7-8 and TRBJ2-1, with TRBD2 identical over 13 bases. The CDR3 runs 17 residues. The germline V gene encodes CDR1 SGHVS and CDR2 FQNEAQ. V shed 5 bases, J shed 4 bases, and the junction held 8 bases outside the gene matches. CDR3 DNA: TGTGCCAGCAGCCCCTGGACTAGCGGGGGATCATACAATGAGCAGTTCTTC. The encoded protein is CASSPWTSGGSYNEQFF.

This rearrangement joins TRBV6-2 or TRBV6-3 to TRBJ1-1; D is ambiguous. Germline V gene lookup returns CDR1 MNHEY and CDR2 SVGEGT. V lost 0 bases and J 1 base, leaving 6 bases between the germline ends. This CDR3 comprises 14 residues. The DNA for the CDR3 is TGTGCCAGCAGTTACTCGAGCAGGAACACTGAAGCTTTCTTT. Protein sequence: CASSYSSRNTEAFF.

This clone was found once. The rearrangement uses TRBV6-5 and TRBJ1-1; D remains ambiguous. Trimming removed 6 bases from V and 4 bases from J, with 15 bases in between. This CDR3 has 14 amino acids. CDR1 and CDR2 (germline): MNHEY, SVGAGI. Here the CDR3 DNA reads TGTGCCAGCAGCACGACACCGTCGAGCACTGAAGCTTTCTTT. Its protein product is CASSTTPSSTEAFF.

In its sample, this clone was seen a few times. The V gene is TRBV20-1, the J gene TRBJ1-5, with D maybe TRBD1 (5 bases). The CDR3 is 14 amino acids. Trimming cost V 3 bases and J 0 bases, with 9 bases left between them. Germline values: CDR1 DFQATT, CDR2 SNEGSKA (reference sequence). The CDR3, as DNA: TGCAGTGCTAGTTACGACAGTAGCAATCAGCCCCAGCATTTT. Its protein is CSASYDSSNQPQHF.

Remarks on this clone: Other DNA sequences in this specimen translate into the identical CDR3. V gene TRBV12-3 or TRBV12-4 combines with J gene TRBJ2-7; no definite D call. This CDR3 has 12 amino acids. V was pared by 1 base and J by 3 bases, with 4 bases between. The CDR3 DNA is TGTGCCAGCAGTTTAGGGAGCTACGAGCAGTACTTC. Its translation: CASSLGSYEQYF.

The chain joins TRBV2 to TRBJ2-3; 8 bases align to TRBD1. CDR1 is SNHLY, CDR2 FYNNEI, per germline. Trimming cost V 3 bases and J 3 bases; bases outside gene matches: 2. This CDR3 spans 14 amino acids. The CDR3 spells CASSETGVTDTQYF. The CDR3 DNA sequence: TGTGCCAGCAGTGAGACAGGGGTTACAGATACGCAGTATTTT.